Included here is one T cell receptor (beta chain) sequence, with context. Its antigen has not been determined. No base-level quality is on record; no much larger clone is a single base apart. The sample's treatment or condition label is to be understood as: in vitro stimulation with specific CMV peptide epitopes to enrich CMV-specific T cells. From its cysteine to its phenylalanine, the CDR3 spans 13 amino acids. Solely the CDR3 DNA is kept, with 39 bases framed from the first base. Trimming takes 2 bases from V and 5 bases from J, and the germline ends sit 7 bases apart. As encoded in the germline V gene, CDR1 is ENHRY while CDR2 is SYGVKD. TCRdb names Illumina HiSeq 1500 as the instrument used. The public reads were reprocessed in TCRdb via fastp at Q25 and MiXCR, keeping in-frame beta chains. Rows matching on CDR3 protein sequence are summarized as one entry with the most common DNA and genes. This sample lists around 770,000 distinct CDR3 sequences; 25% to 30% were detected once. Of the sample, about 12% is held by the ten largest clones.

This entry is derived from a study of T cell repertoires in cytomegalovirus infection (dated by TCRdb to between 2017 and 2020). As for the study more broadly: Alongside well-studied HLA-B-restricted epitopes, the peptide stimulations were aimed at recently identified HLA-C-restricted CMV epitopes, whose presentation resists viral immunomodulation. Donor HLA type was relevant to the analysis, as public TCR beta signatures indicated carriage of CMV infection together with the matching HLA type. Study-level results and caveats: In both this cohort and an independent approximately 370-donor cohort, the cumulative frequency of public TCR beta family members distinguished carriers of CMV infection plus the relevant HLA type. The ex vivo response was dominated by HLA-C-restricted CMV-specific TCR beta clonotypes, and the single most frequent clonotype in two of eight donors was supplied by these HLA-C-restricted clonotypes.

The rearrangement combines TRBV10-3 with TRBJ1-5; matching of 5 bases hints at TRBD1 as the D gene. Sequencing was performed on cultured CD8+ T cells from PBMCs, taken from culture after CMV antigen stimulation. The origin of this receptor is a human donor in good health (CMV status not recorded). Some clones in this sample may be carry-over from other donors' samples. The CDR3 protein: CAISEDSYQPQHF. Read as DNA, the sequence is TGTGCCATCAGTGAGGACAGCTATCAGCCCCAGCATTTT.